The 10 T cell receptor beta chains listed next were all sequenced from one sample in a study of Graves' ophthalmopathy and Graves' hyperthyroidism. Amplifying from RNA transcripts, the study obtained TCR beta CDR3 regions. An initial RT-PCR round employing HTBI primers preceded a second-round multiplex PCR. MiXCR, applied by TCRdb to the multiplex PCR reads, yields one record per CDR3 protein. The table lists 240,000 or so distinct CDR3 sequences, 45% of them singletons. Sequencing was done on a sample of peripheral blood. Receptors originate from an adult man with Graves' ophthalmopathy.

This clonotype was counted only a few times. The chain carries TRBV10-3 and TRBJ2-7, with D perhaps matching TRBD2 (5 bases). Germline loops: CDR1 ENHRY, CDR2 SYGVKD. The CDR3 extends over 14 amino acids. The V end lost 2 bases, the J end lost 0 bases, and 8 bases lay between the germline ends. CDR3 sequence reads: CAISESGYSYEQYF. CDR3 bases: TGTGCCATCAGTGAGAGCGGCTACTCCTACGAGCAGTACTTC.

In its sample, this clonotype ranks as medium-sized. The chain joins TRBV7-9 to TRBJ1-6; TRBD1 aligns across 7 bases. Germline CDR1 and CDR2: SEHNR and FQNEAQ (reference sequence). The CDR3 length is 16 residues. After removal of 4 bases from V and 7 bases from J, the junction contained 10 bases not matched to a gene. The chain's CDR3 is CASSSVTGERNSPLHF. The CDR3 region has the DNA TGTGCCAGCAGCTCAGTTACAGGGGAGCGCAATTCACCCCTCCACTTT.

The chain links TRBV5-6 to TRBJ2-6, with TRBD1 matching over 9 bases. With 6 bases clipped from V and 3 bases from J, the junction kept 10 bases outside the gene matches. Germline CDR1 is SGHDT and CDR2 is YYEEEE. The CDR3 loop spans 17 amino acids. DNA of the CDR3: TGTGCCAGCAAGTCCGGGACAGGGTTATTTGGGGCCAACGTCCTGACTTTC. Protein: CASKSGTGLFGANVLTF.

The chain links TRBV7-9 to TRBJ2-5; TRBD2 matches 7 bases. The V gene end was trimmed by 1 base and the J gene end by 3 bases; junction bases not matched to a gene: 5. CDR1 SEHNR and CDR2 FQNEAQ come from the germline V gene (reference sequence). This CDR3 comprises 15 residues. This CDR3 reads CASSLDLAAEETQYF. The CDR3, as DNA: TGTGCCAGCAGCTTAGACCTAGCGGCAGAAGAGACCCAGTACTTC. Drawing the rest from reference TRBV7-9 and TRBJ2-5, the complete variable domain is DTGVSQNPRHKITKRGQNVTFRCDPISEHNRLYWYRQTLGQGPEFLTYFQNEAQLEKSRLLSDRFSAERPKGSFSTLEIQRTEQGDSAMYLCASSLDLAAEETQYFGPGTRLLVL.

The chain couples TRBV28 to TRBJ1-2; D uncertain. Germline CDR1 reads MDHEN; CDR2 reads SYDVKM. This CDR3 has 16 residues. Trimming removed 6 bases from V and 6 bases from J, with 23 bases in between. The CDR3 here is CASRPGGNRLVNGYTF. DNA of the CDR3: TGTGCCAGCAGACCGGGAGGGAATCGGTTGGTAAATGGCTACACCTTC.

The CDR3 sequence is CASSLDPGGNTIYF. The CDR3 DNA reads as TGTGCCAGCAGCTTGGATCCAGGCGGAAACACCATATATTTT. The chain has TRBV7-2 and TRBJ1-3; D gene ambiguous. CDR3 length equals 14 residues. Trimming pared 3 bases from V and 4 bases from J, leaving 10 bases between. Germline CDR1 and CDR2: SGHTA and FQGNSA. The variable domain in full, with the rest retrieved from reference TRBV7-2 and TRBJ1-3, is GAGVSQSPSNKVTEKGKDVELRCDPISGHTALYWYRQSLGQGLEFLIYFQGNSAPDKSGLPSDRFSAERTGGSVSTLTIQRTQQEDSAVYLCASSLDPGGNTIYFGEGSWLTVV.

This clonotype turned up a few times. This chain uses TRBV29-1 with TRBJ1-4, with D tentatively TRBD1 (6 bases). CDR1 is SQVTM and CDR2 is ANQGSEA in the germline V gene. This CDR3 is built from 14 residues. V lost 7 bases, J lost 8 bases, and 20 bases lay in between. In nucleotides, the CDR3 is TGCAGCGGTTCGCAGGGGTCCGGTATAGAAAAACTGTTTTTT. This gives the protein CSGSQGSGIEKLFF.

V usage is TRBV5-8 and J usage is TRBJ1-4; D gene ambiguous. The CDR3 spans 17 residues. The germline gives CDR1 SGHTS, CDR2 YDEGEE. Trimming pared 4 bases from V and 0 bases from J, leaving 16 bases between. The CDR3 spells CASSPFFGLTTNEKLFF. CDR3 bases: TGTGCCAGCAGCCCGTTCTTTGGTCTGACAACTAATGAAAAACTGTTTTTT.

The chain is built from TRBV7-2 and TRBJ1-2; D is undetermined. V lost 6 bases and J lost 7, with 18 bases in between. CDR1 is SGHTA, CDR2 FQGNSA, per germline. The CDR3 extends over 14 amino acids. The CDR3 sequence: CASSPTGVGSGYTF. As DNA, the CDR3 is TGTGCCAGCAGTCCAACCGGGGTCGGGAGTGGCTACACCTTC.

This clonotype showed up just a few times. The chain has TRBV5-6 and TRBJ1-6; D gene ambiguous. The germline V and J ends were trimmed by 4 bases and 8 bases, with 16 bases remaining between them. This CDR3 spans 15 amino acids. The germline gives CDR1 SGHDT, CDR2 YYEEEE. The CDR3 region has the DNA TGTGCCAGCAGCCTGGGATATCCTGGGGATTCACCCCTCCACTTT. Protein: CASSLGYPGDSPLHF.